These 9 T cell receptor beta chains were all obtained from the same sample, sequenced in a study of blood T cells in healthy people across ages. For the second PCR, which ran for about 7 to 11 cycles, a sample-barcoded 5' primer and a J-beta primer mix were used. TCRdb itself ran the 5' RACE reads through MiXCR, one entry per CDR3 protein. This table holds 1 million or so distinct CDR3 sequences, around 25% found once. These same records also appear under a second study, on T cells of mothers and their children.

Sequencing was performed on blood. Source of these receptors: a girl aged 2 to 9 in good health.

This clonotype has more than one count but fewer than ten. The rearrangement uses TRBV12-3 or TRBV12-4 and TRBJ1-5, with unresolved D. This CDR3 contains 15 residues. The germline V and J ends were trimmed by 7 bases and 0 bases, with 13 bases remaining between them. The chain's CDR3 is CASTETENSNQPQHF. The DNA for the CDR3 is TGTGCCAGCACGGAGACGGAGAATAGCAATCAGCCCCAGCATTTT.

Comments on this clonotype: One end of the junction does not line up with germline, which may come from a read error. The chain links TRBV9 to TRBJ2-5; D gene uncertain. This CDR3 is 14 amino acids long. CDR1 and CDR2 from the germline V gene are SGDLS and YYNGEE. The CDR3: CAGSVGGDQEAQYF. The CDR3 nucleotides are TGTGCCGGCAGCGTAGGTGGAGACCAAGAGGCCCAGTACTTC.

V and J are TRBV4-1 and TRBJ2-3, with 13 bases that match TRBD2. V dropped 1 base and J dropped 5; count of bases not matched to a gene: 9. CDR3 length equals 18 residues. Germline CDR1 reads MGHRA; CDR2 reads YSYEKL. The DNA of the CDR3 is TGCGCCAGCAGCCAAGCCCCCGGGACTAGCGGGAATAAAGATACGCAGTATTTT. It yields the protein CASSQAPGTSGNKDTQYF.

This clonotype was seen only a few times. This chain uses TRBV25-1 with TRBJ2-7; TRBD2 is a possible D gene (6 bases). The assigned J gene may be wrong: the sequence end matches TRBJ2-5 better. This CDR3 has 15 residues. Germline values: CDR1 MGHDK, CDR2 SYGVNS. The CDR3: CASSPSSTSRETQYF. CDR3 DNA sequence: TGTGCCAGTTCCCCTTCCTCGACTAGTCGGGAGACCCAGTACTTC.

This chain connects TRBV9 to TRBJ2-1; tentatively, D is TRBD1 (6 bases). The CDR3 runs 15 residues. Between the trimmed V and J ends, which lost 5 bases and 5 bases, there was a span of 17 bases. CDR1 and CDR2 (germline): SGDLS, YYNGEE. The CDR3, as DNA: TGTGCCAGCAGTCTTTCGGGCAGGGGAAACAATGAGCAGTTCTTC. It specifies CASSLSGRGNNEQFF.

The V call is TRBV7-2, the J call TRBJ1-2; D gene uncertain. CDR3 length: 13 amino acids. Trimming removed 4 bases at V and 4 bases at J, with 10 bases between. Germline lookup yields CDR1 SGHTA and CDR2 FQGNSA. CDR3 DNA: TGTGCCAGCAGCTCCGATGCTGGCTATGGCTACACCTTC. Amino acid sequence: CASSSDAGYGYTF.

This clonotype has just a few counts. The rearrangement links TRBV20-1 to TRBJ2-1; a possible D gene is TRBD2 (6 bases). V was trimmed by 7 bases and J by 3 bases, leaving 13 bases between them. The length of the CDR3 is 13 residues. Germline CDR1 is DFQATT and CDR2 is SNEGSKA (reference sequence). Here the CDR3 DNA reads TGCAGTGGTGCGTCTAGCGTCTACAATGAGCAGTTCTTC. Encoded protein: CSGASSVYNEQFF.

J is TRBJ2-5 and V is TRBV29-1, with 8 bases fitting TRBD2. With the DNA end fitting TRBJ2-1 better, the J assignment may be wrong. The CDR3 has 13 amino acids. Germline CDR1 SQVTM, CDR2 ANQGSEA. This chain's CDR3 is CSASAGVRDEQFF. Here the CDR3 DNA reads TGCAGCGCATCAGCGGGAGTCAGGGATGAGCAGTTCTTC.

This clonotype was detected a few times. V usage is TRBV9 and J usage is TRBJ2-2; D not certain. The CDR3 runs 14 residues. Germline V gene lookup returns CDR1 SGDLS and CDR2 YYNGEE. Trimming took off 2 bases at V and 0 bases at J, with 5 bases between the two ends. The CDR3 loop is CASSVGANTGELFF. The CDR3 bases are TGTGCCAGCAGCGTTGGAGCGAACACCGGGGAGCTGTTTTTT.